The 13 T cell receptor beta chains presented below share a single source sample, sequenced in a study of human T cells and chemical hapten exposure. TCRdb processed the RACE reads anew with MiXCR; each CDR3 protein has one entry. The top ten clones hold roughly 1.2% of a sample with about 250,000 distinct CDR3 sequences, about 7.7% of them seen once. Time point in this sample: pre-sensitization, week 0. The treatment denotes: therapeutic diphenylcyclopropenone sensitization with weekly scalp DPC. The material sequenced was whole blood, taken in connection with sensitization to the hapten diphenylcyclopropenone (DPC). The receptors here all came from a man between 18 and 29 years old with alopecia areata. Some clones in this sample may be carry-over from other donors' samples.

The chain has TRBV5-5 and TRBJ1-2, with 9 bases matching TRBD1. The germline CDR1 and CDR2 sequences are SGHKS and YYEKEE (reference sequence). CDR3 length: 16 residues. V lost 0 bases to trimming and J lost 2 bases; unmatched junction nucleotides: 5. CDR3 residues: CASSLAGTGQNYGYTF. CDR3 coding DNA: TGTGCCAGCAGCTTGGCTGGGACAGGGCAGAACTATGGCTACACCTTC. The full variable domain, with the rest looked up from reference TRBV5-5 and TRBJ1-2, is DAGVTQSPTHLIKTRGQQVTLRCSPISGHKSVSWYQQVLGQGPQFIFQYYEKEERGRGNFPDRFSARQFPNYSSELNVNALLLGDSALYLCASSLAGTGQNYGYTFGSGTRLTVV.

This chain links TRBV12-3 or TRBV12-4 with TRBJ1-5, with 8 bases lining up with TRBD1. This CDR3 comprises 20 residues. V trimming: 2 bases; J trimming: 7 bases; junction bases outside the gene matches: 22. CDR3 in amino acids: CASSLSSPGQATFFDQPQHF. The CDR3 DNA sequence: TGTGCCAGCAGTTTATCTAGCCCGGGACAGGCGACCTTCTTCGACCAGCCCCAGCATTTT.

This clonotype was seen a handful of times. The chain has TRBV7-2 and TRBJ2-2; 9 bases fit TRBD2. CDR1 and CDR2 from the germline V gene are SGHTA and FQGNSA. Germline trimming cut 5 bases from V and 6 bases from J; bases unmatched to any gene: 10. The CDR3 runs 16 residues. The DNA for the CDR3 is TGTGCCAGCAGCCCCTGGACTAGCGTTTTCCCCGGGGAGCTGTTTTTT. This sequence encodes CASSPWTSVFPGELFF.

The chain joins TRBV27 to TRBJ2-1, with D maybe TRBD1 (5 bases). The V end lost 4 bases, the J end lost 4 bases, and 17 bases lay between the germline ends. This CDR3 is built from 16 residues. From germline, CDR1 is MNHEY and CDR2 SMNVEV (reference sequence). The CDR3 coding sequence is TGTGCCAGCAGTTGGGGCGTAGGCGACGGTTACAATGAGCAGTTCTTC. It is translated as CASSWGVGDGYNEQFF.

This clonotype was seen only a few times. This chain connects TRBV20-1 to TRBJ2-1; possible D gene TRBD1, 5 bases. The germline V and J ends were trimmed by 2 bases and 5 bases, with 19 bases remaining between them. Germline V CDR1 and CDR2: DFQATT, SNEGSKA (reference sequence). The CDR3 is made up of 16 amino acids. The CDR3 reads CSARYSRLMGHNEQFF. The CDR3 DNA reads TGCAGTGCTAGATATAGCCGGTTGATGGGGCACAATGAGCAGTTCTTC.

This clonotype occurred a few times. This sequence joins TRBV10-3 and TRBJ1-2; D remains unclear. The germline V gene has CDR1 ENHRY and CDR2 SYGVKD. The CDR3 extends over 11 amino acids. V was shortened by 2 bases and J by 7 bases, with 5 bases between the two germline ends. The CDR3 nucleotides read TGTGCCATCAGTGAGCCGATTGGCTACACCTTC. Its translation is CAISEPIGYTF.

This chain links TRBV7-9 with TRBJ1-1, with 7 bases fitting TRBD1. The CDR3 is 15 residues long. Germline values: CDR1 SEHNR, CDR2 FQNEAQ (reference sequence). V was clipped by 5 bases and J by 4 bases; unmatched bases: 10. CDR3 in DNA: TGTGCCAGCAGCATCGACAGGGTGTTACGCACTGAAGCTTTCTTT. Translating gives CASSIDRVLRTEAFF.

CDR3 in amino acids: CASSVEVGANTGELFF. The CDR3 DNA follows: TGTGCCAGCAGCGTAGAAGTGGGCGCGAACACCGGGGAGCTGTTTTTT. The gene calls are TRBV9 and TRBJ2-2; D gene unclear. V was trimmed by 0 bases and J by 0 bases, leaving 9 bases between them. Germline assignment: CDR1 SGDLS and CDR2 YYNGEE. This CDR3 contains 16 residues.

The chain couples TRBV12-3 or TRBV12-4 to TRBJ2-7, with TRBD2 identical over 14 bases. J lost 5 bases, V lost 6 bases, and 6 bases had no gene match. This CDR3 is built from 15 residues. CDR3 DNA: TGTGCCAGCAGCAAGACTAGCGGGGGGGTCCACGAGCAGTACGTC. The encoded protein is CASSKTSGGVHEQYV.

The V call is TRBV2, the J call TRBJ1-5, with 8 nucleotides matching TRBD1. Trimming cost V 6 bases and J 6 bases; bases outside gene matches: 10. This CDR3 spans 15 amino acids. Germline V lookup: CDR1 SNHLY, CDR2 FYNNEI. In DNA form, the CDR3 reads TGTGCCAGCAGGAGGGAACAGGGGGATGGTCAGCCCCAGCATTTT. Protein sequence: CASRREQGDGQPQHF. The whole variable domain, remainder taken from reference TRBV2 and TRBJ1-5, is EPEVTQTPSHQVTQMGQEVILRCVPISNHLYFYWYRQILGQKVEFLVSFYNNEISEKSEIFDDQFSVERPDGSNFTLKIRSTKLEDSAMYFCASRREQGDGQPQHFGDGTRLSIL.

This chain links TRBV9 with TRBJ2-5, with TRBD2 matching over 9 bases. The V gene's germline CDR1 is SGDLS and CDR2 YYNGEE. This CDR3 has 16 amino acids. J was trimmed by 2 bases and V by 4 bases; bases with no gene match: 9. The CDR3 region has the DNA TGTGCCAGCAGCCTGGGACTAGCCGATTTGCAAGAGACCCAGTACTTC. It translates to CASSLGLADLQETQYF.

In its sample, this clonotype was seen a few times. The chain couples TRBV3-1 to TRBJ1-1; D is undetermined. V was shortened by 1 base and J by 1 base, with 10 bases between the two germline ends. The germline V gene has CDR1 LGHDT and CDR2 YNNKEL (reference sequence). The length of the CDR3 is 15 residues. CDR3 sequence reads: CASSQVYGANTEAFF. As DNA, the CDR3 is TGTGCCAGCAGCCAAGTTTACGGTGCGAACACTGAAGCTTTCTTT.

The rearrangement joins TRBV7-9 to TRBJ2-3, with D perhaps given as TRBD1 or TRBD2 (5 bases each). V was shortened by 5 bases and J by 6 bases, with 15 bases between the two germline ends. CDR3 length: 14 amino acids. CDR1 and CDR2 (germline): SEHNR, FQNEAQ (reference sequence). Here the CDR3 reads CASSRTGAADTQYF. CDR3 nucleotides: TGTGCCAGCAGCCGCACCGGGGCGGCGGATACGCAGTATTTT.